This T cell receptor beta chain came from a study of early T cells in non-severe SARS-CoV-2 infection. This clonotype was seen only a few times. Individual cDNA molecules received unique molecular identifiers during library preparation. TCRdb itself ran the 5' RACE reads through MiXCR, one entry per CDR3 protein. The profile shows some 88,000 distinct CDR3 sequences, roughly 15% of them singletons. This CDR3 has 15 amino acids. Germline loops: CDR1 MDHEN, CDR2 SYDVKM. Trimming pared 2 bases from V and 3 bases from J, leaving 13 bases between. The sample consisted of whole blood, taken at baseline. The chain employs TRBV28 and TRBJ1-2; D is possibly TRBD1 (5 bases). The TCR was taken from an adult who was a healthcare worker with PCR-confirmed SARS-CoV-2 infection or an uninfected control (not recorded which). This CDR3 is CASSLPRGAHYGYTF. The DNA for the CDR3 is TGTGCCAGCAGTTTACCCCGAGGGGCACACTATGGCTACACCTTC.